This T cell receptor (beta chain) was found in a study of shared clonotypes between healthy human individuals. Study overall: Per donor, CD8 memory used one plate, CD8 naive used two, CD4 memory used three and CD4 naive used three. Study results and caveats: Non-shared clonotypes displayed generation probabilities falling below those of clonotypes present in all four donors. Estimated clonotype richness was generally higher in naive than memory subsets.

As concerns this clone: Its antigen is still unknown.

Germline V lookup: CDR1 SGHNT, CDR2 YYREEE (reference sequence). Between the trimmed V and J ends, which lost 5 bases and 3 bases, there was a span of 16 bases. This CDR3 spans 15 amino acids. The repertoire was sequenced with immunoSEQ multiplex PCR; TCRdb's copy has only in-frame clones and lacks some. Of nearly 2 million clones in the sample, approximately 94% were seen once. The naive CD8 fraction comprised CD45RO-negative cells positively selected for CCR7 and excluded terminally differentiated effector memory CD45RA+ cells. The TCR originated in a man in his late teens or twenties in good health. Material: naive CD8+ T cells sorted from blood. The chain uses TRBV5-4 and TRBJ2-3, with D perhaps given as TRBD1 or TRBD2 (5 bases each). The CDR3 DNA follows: TGTGCCAGCAGTTCCTCAGGGTCGGGGACAGATACGCAGTATTTT. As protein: CASSSSGSGTDTQYF.